This T cell receptor (beta chain) was obtained from a study of T cell responses to AZD1222 COVID-19 vaccine (TCRdb year 2021). Regarding the complete study: AZD1222 recipients whose second dose came at about 4 weeks and those whose second dose came at about 12 weeks were combined into one group, since spike-specific TCR depth and breadth did not differ between the two schedules. A total of under 250 trial participants underwent TCR sequencing, of whom 200 to 220 had received two doses of AZD1222 and about 26 had received two doses of the MenACWY control vaccine. Trial participants were enrolled by age into subgroups of 18-55, 56-69 and 70-plus years, and roughly 150, 30 and 60 TCR-sequenced participants, respectively, were included in these subgroups.

The CDR3 regions of human TCRbeta chains were analyzed by immunosequencing. Concerning the study's data processing: Repertoire TCRs were checked for matches against a reference library of SARS-CoV-2-specific TCRs that had been generated using the MIRA antigen-specificity platform. Breadth was defined as the fraction of unique TCRs that were SARS-CoV-2-associated, and depth was defined as the fraction of total T cells that were SARS-CoV-2-associated. Using the MIRA data, every spike-specific TCR was mapped to the spike region that the TCR reacted to and assigned to either a CD4 or a CD8 class. Log10-transformed breadth and depth values were compared by one-way ANOVA with Sidak's multiple comparisons tests. The source is immuneACCESS, and TCRdb retained only in-frame sequences with V and J called. Part of the clones is not carried over; for the studies checked, unresolved V genes explain less than half of this, and the remainder is unexplained. Clone size and the V and J calls come from that table; the DNA yielded D and trimming. The sample table holds 130,000 to 150,000 clones, of which around 89% were seen once. Roughly 1.5% of the sample is held by the ten biggest clonotypes.

CDR1 is given as MNHEY and CDR2 as SMNVEV, both from the germline V gene (reference sequence). The cysteine opens and the phenylalanine closes a CDR3 of 14 amino acids. Solely the CDR3 DNA is kept, with 42 bases framed from the first base. V gives up 6 bases and J gives up 5 bases, and the segment between their germline ends measures 13 bases. For this clone: Its antigen is not yet known. No much larger clonotype is one base removed from it; base qualities were not supplied.

The time point tag for this specimen amounts to: baseline before first vaccination. Vaccinee samples were obtained from the UK trials COV001 and COV002, which included a single-blind randomized controlled phase 2/3 trial of AZD1222 (ChAdOx1 nCoV-19) in healthy adults. For TCRbeta chain sequencing, PBMC samples from trial participants were taken at day 0 and at day 28 after the second dose. Beyond this particular receptor, the publication reports: The 56-69-year group was small, and its depth increase did not reach significance, likely because of low power. A significant rise in spike-specific TCR breadth and depth was observed after two AZD1222 doses relative to day 0 and relative to MenACWY recipients. Participants were mostly white British and included more females than males, and it was suggested by the authors that clonal diversity may have been underestimated. No day 14 peak-response samples were available, so repertoires were characterized only after the peak T cell response. The vaccine-associated CD4 TCRs covered the entire spike protein, and the dominant responses fell in regions 160-218 and 743-854. Reportedly, close to half of the unique spike-specific TCRs recognized epitopes lying outside the regions that are mutated in the B.1.351 and B.1.1.7 variants. Only a handful of AZD1222 recipients were SARS-CoV-2 seropositive at baseline, limiting conclusions about previously exposed vaccinees.

The sequence links TRBV27 to TRBJ1-4; a tentative D match to TRBD1 spans 6 bases. The sample consisted of peripheral blood, taken on day 0 of AZD1222 vaccination. The source is an adult in good health. For the CDR3, the sequence is CASRYPQGNEKLFF. The DNA sequence is as follows: TGTGCCAGCAGGTATCCCCAGGGGAATGAAAAACTGTTTTTT. With all but the CDR3 taken from the reference TRBV27 and TRBJ1-4 genes, the full variable domain is: EAQVTQNPRYLITVTGKKLTVTCSQNMNHEYMSWYRQDPGLGLRQIYYSMNVEVTDKGDVPEGYKVSRKEKRNFPLILESPSPNQTSLYFCASRYPQGNEKLFFGSGTQLSVL.